These 32 T cell receptor beta chains share one sample of origin, sequenced in a study of early T cells in non-severe SARS-CoV-2 infection. TCRdb re-called the 5' RACE reads through MiXCR, storing one row per CDR3 protein. The table lists under 65,000 distinct CDR3 sequences, approximately 12% of them singletons. Sequenced input: whole blood. The receptors shown here come from an adult who was a healthcare worker with PCR-confirmed SARS-CoV-2 infection or an uninfected control (not recorded which).

Only a few counts were recorded for this clonotype. CDR3 loop: CSVEGTGGKSSYNEQFF. The CDR3, as DNA: TGCAGCGTTGAGGGGACAGGGGGCAAGAGCTCCTACAATGAGCAGTTCTTC. The V call is TRBV29-1, the J call TRBJ2-1; 12 bases map to TRBD1. Unmatched junction bases numbered 6, after V lost 3 bases and J lost 0 bases. Germline values: CDR1 SQVTM, CDR2 ANQGSEA. The CDR3 length is 17 residues.

V gene TRBV3-1 combines with J gene TRBJ2-3, with unresolved D. Trimming stripped 4 bases from V and 4 bases from J, with 15 bases between. The CDR3 has 15 residues. Germline V gene lookup returns CDR1 LGHDT and CDR2 YNNKEL (reference sequence). This CDR3 is CASSPPSGGPDTQYF. CDR3 DNA sequence: TGTGCCAGCAGCCCTCCCTCCGGCGGCCCAGATACGCAGTATTTT.

The J gene is TRBJ2-7, the V gene TRBV28; D not resolved. Germline V CDR1 and CDR2: MDHEN, SYDVKM. With 4 bases removed from V and 0 bases from J, the gap between germline ends came to 13 bases. This CDR3 has 15 amino acids. The CDR3: CASSSLWADSYEQYF. The DNA of the CDR3 is TGTGCCAGCAGTTCCCTCTGGGCCGACTCCTACGAGCAGTACTTC.

With regard to this clonotype: A single base separates this from a much larger clone, so it may be a read error. V gene TRBV11-3 combines with J gene TRBJ2-1; D uncertain. The CDR3 spans 14 residues. Germline values: CDR1 SGHNT, CDR2 YENEEA. The CDR3 DNA reads as TGTGCCAGCAGCTCCCGCCAGAGGCACAATGAGCCGTTCTTC. Translating it yields CASSSRQRHNEPFF.

The rearrangement links TRBV7-3 to TRBJ1-6, with D maybe TRBD1 (5 bases). This CDR3 comprises 14 residues. V was clipped by 3 bases and J by 2 bases, with 5 bases between them. Germline-derived CDR1 and CDR2 are SGHTA and FQGTGA. In nucleotides, the CDR3 is TGTGCCAGCAGCTTGGGGCCCTATAATTCACCCCTCCACTTT. Encoded protein: CASSLGPYNSPLHF.

V gene TRBV20-1 combines with J gene TRBJ2-2, with unresolved D. Germline V lookup: CDR1 DFQATT, CDR2 SNEGSKA (reference sequence). CDR3 length: 14 residues. V was clipped by 4 bases and J by 5 bases, with 14 bases between them. For the CDR3, the DNA is TGCAGTGCTACGTACTCCGGAAGGACCGGGGAGCTGTTTTTT. Amino acids: CSATYSGRTGELFF.

This chain connects TRBV11-1 to TRBJ2-7, with 7 positions matching TRBD1. The CDR3 is 12 amino acids. Germline V gene data show CDR1 as SGHAT and CDR2 as FQDESV (reference sequence). Trimming cost V 5 bases and J 4 bases; bases outside gene matches: 2. Here the CDR3 DNA reads TGTGCCAGCAGCCCCAGGGGGTACGAGCAGTACTTC. It codes for CASSPRGYEQYF. Looking up the rest from reference TRBV11-1 and TRBJ2-7 gives the full variable domain: EAEVAQSPRYKITEKSQAVAFWCDPISGHATLYWYRQILGQGPELLVQFQDESVVDDSQLPKDRFSAERLKGVDSTLKIQPAELGDSAMYLCASSPRGYEQYFGPGTRLTVT.

This clonotype was found many times. DNA for the CDR3: TGTGCCAGTCGGAAGATGGCCGGGACAGGGTTGTATGAGCAGTACTTC. It codes for CASRKMAGTGLYEQYF. The chain has TRBV7-8 and TRBJ2-7, with 9 bases lining up with TRBD1. V lost 9 bases and J lost 7; bases outside the gene matches: 19. In germline, CDR1 is SGHVS, CDR2 FQNEAQ. The CDR3 has 16 amino acids.

Comments on this clonotype: At one end the junction does not follow the germline gene, possibly because of a read error. The chain is built from TRBV5-5 and TRBJ2-6; no definite D call. Germline lookup yields CDR1 SGHKS and CDR2 YYEKEE (reference sequence). This CDR3 has 17 residues. The CDR3 region has the DNA TGTGCCTGCAGCCCCCACGCGGAAAGCTCTGGGGCCAACGTCCTGACTTTC. Translating gives CACSPHAESSGANVLTF.

This clonotype was detected ten times or more. This chain links TRBV7-2 with TRBJ2-2, with D perhaps matching TRBD1 (6 bases). Per germline, CDR1 SGHTA and CDR2 FQGNSA. V lost 5 bases and J 6 bases, leaving 10 bases between the germline ends. This CDR3 comprises 13 residues. CDR3 in DNA: TGTGCCAGCAGCCTCACAGGGCCCGGGGAGCTGTTTTTT. Residues: CASSLTGPGELFF.

This clonotype has only a few counts. This rearrangement joins TRBV12-3 or TRBV12-4 to TRBJ1-5, with D perhaps TRBD1 (6 bases). The CDR3 is 15 residues long. The V end lost 4 bases, the J end lost 3 bases, and 13 bases lay between the germline ends. CDR3 protein: CASSSLTGPNQPQHF. The CDR3 DNA sequence: TGTGCCAGCAGTTCATTAACAGGGCCCAATCAGCCCCAGCATTTT.

This clonotype was counted between two and nine times. V is TRBV5-1 and J is TRBJ1-1; TRBD1 matches at 11 bases. Germline V gene lookup returns CDR1 SGHRS and CDR2 YFSETQ. The CDR3 is 16 amino acids. After removal of 4 bases from V and 0 bases from J, the junction contained 5 bases not matched to a gene. The CDR3 spells CASSRWTGGMNTEAFF. CDR3 nucleotide sequence: TGCGCCAGCAGCCGATGGACAGGGGGCATGAACACTGAAGCTTTCTTT.

At least ten counts were recorded for this clonotype. This sequence joins TRBV7-6 and TRBJ2-1; D ambiguous. The length of the CDR3 is 12 residues. The germline gives CDR1 SGHVS, CDR2 FNYEAQ. The ends were cut back, 3 bases at V and 8 bases at J, with 8 bases in the middle. In nucleotides, the CDR3 is TGTGCCAGCAGCTTTGTCGGCTATGAGCAGTTCTTC. The encoded protein is CASSFVGYEQFF.

This clonotype showed up many times. The CDR3 region is CASSPGLAGGRETQYF. The CDR3, as DNA: TGTGCCAGCAGTCCGGGACTAGCGGGGGGGCGAGAGACCCAGTACTTC. This chain connects TRBV6-5 to TRBJ2-5, with 16 nucleotides matching TRBD2. After removal of 5 bases from V and 4 bases from J, the junction contained 4 bases not matched to a gene. This CDR3 is 16 amino acids long. Germline values: CDR1 MNHEY, CDR2 SVGAGI.

The chain couples TRBV29-1 to TRBJ2-2; the D is unclear. Germline V gives CDR1 SQVTM, CDR2 ANQGSEA. Trimming stripped 4 bases from V and 5 bases from J, with 8 bases between. This CDR3 has 12 residues. This chain's CDR3 is CSVVVGTGELFF. As DNA, the CDR3 is TGCAGCGTTGTCGTTGGAACCGGGGAGCTGTTTTTT.

The V gene is TRBV29-1, the J gene TRBJ2-3, with 7 bases matching TRBD2. This CDR3 region has 15 residues. The trim removed 1 base at V and 1 base at J, leaving 5 bases unmatched. Per germline, CDR1 SQVTM and CDR2 ANQGSEA. The CDR3 reads CSVEGPGRGTDTQYF. The CDR3, as DNA: TGCAGCGTTGAAGGTCCGGGGAGGGGCACAGATACGCAGTATTTT.

This sequence joins TRBV28 and TRBJ1-5; D gene uncertain. V gave up 6 bases and J gave up 0 bases, with 9 bases separating them. The CDR3 has 14 amino acids. CDR1 and CDR2 (germline): MDHEN, SYDVKM. CDR3 residues: CASSSSNSNQPQHF. CDR3 nucleotide sequence: TGTGCCAGCAGCTCATCTAATAGCAATCAGCCCCAGCATTTT.

This clonotype was seen more than once but under ten times. The chain joins TRBV10-3 to TRBJ2-7; D perhaps matches TRBD1 (6 bases). Looked up from germline, CDR1 is ENHRY and CDR2 is SYGVKD. The germline V and J ends were trimmed by 11 bases and 5 bases, with 13 bases remaining between them. This CDR3 contains 11 residues. The CDR3 region is CAAHRVHEQYF. Written as DNA, the CDR3 is TGTGCCGCTCACAGGGTCCACGAGCAGTACTTC.

This clonotype has at least ten counts. J is TRBJ1-2 and V is TRBV4-1, with a tentative D call TRBD1 (5 bases). Germline CDR1 and CDR2: MGHRA and YSYEKL. The CDR3 has 18 residues. With 1 base removed from V and 1 base from J, the gap between germline ends came to 19 bases. As DNA, the CDR3 is TGCGCCAGCAGCCAAGTTGGGTCAAGGGGACCTTTTAACTATGGCTACACCTTC. Translating it yields CASSQVGSRGPFNYGYTF.

A few counts support this clonotype. V and J are TRBV29-1 and TRBJ1-3; D gene unclear. The CDR3 sequence is 14 residues long. Germline V CDR1 and CDR2: SQVTM, ANQGSEA. V dropped 7 bases and J dropped 0 bases, with 13 bases sitting between them. CDR3 nucleotide sequence: TGCAGCGGGCGGAGGAGTTGCTCTGGAAACACCATATATTTT. This gives the protein CSGRRSCSGNTIYF.

This clonotype has ten or more counts. The V gene is TRBV4-1, the J gene TRBJ1-6; 9 bases are shared with TRBD1. Looked up from germline, CDR1 is MGHRA and CDR2 is YSYEKL. The junction had 3 bases not matched to a gene; V was cut back by 4 bases and J by 5 bases. This CDR3 has 15 amino acids. The CDR3 DNA reads TGCGCCAGCAGCCGGGGACAGGGCAATAATTCACCCCTCCACTTT. Amino acid sequence: CASSRGQGNNSPLHF.

This clonotype was counted only a few times. The chain combines TRBV27 with TRBJ2-7; possibly TRBD1 or TRBD2 for D (5 bases each). Germline CDR1 and CDR2: MNHEY and SMNVEV (reference sequence). The CDR3 spans 14 residues. V lost 3 bases and J lost 2, with 11 bases in between. Here the CDR3 DNA reads TGTGCCAGCAGTTTTTCAGGGAGAGCCTACGAGCAGTACTTC. It specifies CASSFSGRAYEQYF.

This clonotype has a count of ten or more. CDR3 sequence: CASGLWGGLAGELFF. CDR3 nucleotides: TGTGCCAGCGGACTATGGGGAGGGTTAGCCGGGGAGCTGTTTTTT. The chain joins TRBV28 to TRBJ2-2; 7 nucleotides align to TRBD2. CDR3 length: 15 residues. J lost 6 bases, V lost 8 bases, and 12 bases had no gene match. Germline lookup yields CDR1 MDHEN and CDR2 SYDVKM.

This clonotype was found a few times. This sequence joins TRBV18 and TRBJ2-6; TRBD2 agrees at 10 bases. CDR3 length: 19 amino acids. With 2 bases clipped from V and 2 bases from J, the junction kept 9 bases outside the gene matches. Germline CDR1 KGHSH, CDR2 LQKENI. This CDR3 is CASSPRASGSSPGANVLTF. The DNA of the CDR3 is TGTGCCAGCTCACCAAGGGCTAGCGGGAGCTCTCCTGGGGCCAACGTCCTGACTTTC.

The CDR3 region is CASSYASGHRYEQYF. In DNA form, the CDR3 reads TGTGCCAGCAGCTACGCTTCGGGACACCGGTACGAGCAGTACTTC. The chain has TRBV7-9 and TRBJ2-7; D is possibly TRBD1 (6 bases). From germline, CDR1 is SEHNR and CDR2 FQNEAQ (reference sequence). This CDR3 has 15 amino acids. V dropped 4 bases and J dropped 4 bases, with 17 bases sitting between them.

This clonotype was picked up many times. The gene calls are TRBV12-3 or TRBV12-4 and TRBJ1-5; the match to TRBD1 covers 7 bases. The ends lost 3 bases at V and 2 bases at J; junction bases unmatched: 4. The CDR3 has 15 residues. The CDR3 region has the DNA TGTGCCAGCAGTTTCCGACAGGGCGGCAATCAGCCCCAGCATTTT. Amino acids: CASSFRQGGNQPQHF.

This clonotype was detected ten times or more. The CDR3 DNA follows: TGTGCCAGCAGCCCGAGCGGACGACCCCTCTATGGCTACACCTTC. Its translation: CASSPSGRPLYGYTF. V gene TRBV9 combines with J gene TRBJ1-2; D unclear. The germline V and J ends were trimmed by 4 bases and 4 bases, with 17 bases remaining between them. CDR1 is SGDLS and CDR2 is YYNGEE in the germline V gene. This CDR3 region has 15 residues.

At least ten counts were recorded for this clonotype. The rearrangement uses TRBV19 and TRBJ1-2; 8 nucleotides agree with TRBD1. CDR1 and CDR2 (germline): LNHDA, SQIVND (reference sequence). V lost 7 bases to trimming and J lost 5 bases; unmatched junction nucleotides: 6. This CDR3 spans 13 amino acids. As DNA, the CDR3 is TGTGCCAGTAAGGGACAGGACCATTATGGCTACACCTTC. The encoded protein is CASKGQDHYGYTF.

V and J are TRBV29-1 and TRBJ1-2; maybe TRBD1 (5 bases). V shed 8 bases and J shed 1 base, with 11 bases lying between them. CDR3 size: 12 residues. Germline loops: CDR1 SQVTM, CDR2 ANQGSEA. The CDR3 loop reads CSIYRLNYGYTF. For the CDR3, the DNA is TGCAGCATATACAGGCTTAACTATGGCTACACCTTC.

This clonotype appeared a few times. This chain links TRBV7-9 with TRBJ1-2; D perhaps matches TRBD1 (6 bases). The CDR3 loop spans 13 amino acids. CDR1 SEHNR and CDR2 FQNEAQ come from the germline V gene (reference sequence). V was trimmed by 4 bases and J by 4 bases, leaving 10 bases between them. CDR3 region: CASSSAGAYGYTF. The CDR3 DNA sequence: TGTGCCAGCAGCTCCGCAGGGGCCTATGGCTACACCTTC.

The chain recombines TRBV28 with TRBJ1-1; D unclear. Germline values: CDR1 MDHEN, CDR2 SYDVKM. The CDR3 length is 16 residues. V was cut by 2 bases and J by 1 base, with 14 bases left in between. The CDR3 protein is CASSLTPAARNTEAFF. CDR3 bases: TGTGCCAGCAGTTTAACTCCCGCCGCGAGGAACACTGAAGCTTTCTTT.

The genes are TRBV12-3 or TRBV12-4 and TRBJ1-2, with TRBD1 as a possible D gene (5 bases). V lost 7 bases to trimming and J lost 4 bases, with 16 bases between them. This CDR3 spans 14 amino acids. The CDR3 DNA sequence: TGTGCCAGCACCCCTCGATGGGGGACCTATGGCTACACCTTC. This sequence encodes CASTPRWGTYGYTF.